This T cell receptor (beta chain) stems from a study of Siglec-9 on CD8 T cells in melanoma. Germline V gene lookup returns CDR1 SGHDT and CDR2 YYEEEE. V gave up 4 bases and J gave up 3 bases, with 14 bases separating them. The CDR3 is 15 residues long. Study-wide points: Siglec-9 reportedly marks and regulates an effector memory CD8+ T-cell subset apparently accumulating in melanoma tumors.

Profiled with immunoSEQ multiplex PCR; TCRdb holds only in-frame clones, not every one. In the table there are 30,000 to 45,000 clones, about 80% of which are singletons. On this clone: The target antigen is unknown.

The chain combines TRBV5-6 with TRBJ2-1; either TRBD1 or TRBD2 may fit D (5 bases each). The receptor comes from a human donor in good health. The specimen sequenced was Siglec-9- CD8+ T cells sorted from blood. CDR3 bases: TGTGCCAGCAGCAACCGGGACCTCGTCTACAATGAGCAGTTCTTC. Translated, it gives CASSNRDLVYNEQFF.